The 10 T cell receptor beta chains presented below share a single source sample, sequenced in a study of T cell responses to AZD1222 COVID-19 vaccine. Here immunoSEQ multiplex PCR was the method, and the copy in TCRdb shows in-frame clones only, minus some. The sample consists of more than 95,000 clones, 92% of them appearing once. This material consisted of peripheral blood, taken 28 days after the second AZD1222 dose. The origin of the receptors is an adult who received the AZD1222 COVID-19 vaccine.

Here the CDR3 DNA reads TGTGCCAGCAGTTCCAGGGGTGACACCGGGGAGCTGTTTTTT. It encodes CASSSRGDTGELFF. The chain joins TRBV27 to TRBJ2-2; weak D call: TRBD1 (6 bases). Per the germline V gene, CDR1 is MNHEY and CDR2 is SMNVEV (reference sequence). Deletions cut 4 bases from V and 3 bases from J, with 9 bases between. The CDR3 contains 14 residues.

The chain recombines TRBV29-1 with TRBJ2-1; TRBD2 aligns across 12 bases. The germline CDR1 and CDR2 sequences are SQVTM and ANQGSEA. This CDR3 is 18 amino acids long. Trimming took 4 bases from V and 6 from J; bases not matched to a gene: 16. CDR3 region: CSVAAWASGRAVRNEQFF. Written as DNA, the CDR3 is TGCAGCGTTGCGGCCTGGGCTAGCGGGAGGGCGGTCCGCAATGAGCAGTTCTTC.

This chain joins TRBV19 and TRBJ2-2; 7 nucleotides agree with TRBD2. This CDR3 contains 16 residues. Germline V CDR1 and CDR2: LNHDA, SQIVND (reference sequence). Trimming removed 8 bases from V and 1 base from J; junction bases left unmatched: 10. CDR3 sequence: CASAWSRERNTGELFF. The CDR3, as DNA: TGTGCCAGTGCATGGTCGCGGGAGAGGAACACCGGGGAGCTGTTTTTT.

This rearrangement joins TRBV6-9 to TRBJ1-3; D unresolved. The CDR3 length is 13 residues. The germline V gene encodes CDR1 MNHGY and CDR2 SVAAGI. V was cut by 6 bases and J by 4 bases, with 10 bases left in between. CDR3 bases: TGTGCCAGCAGAAGCAGTCTGGGAAACACCATATATTTT. It translates to CASRSSLGNTIYF.

This clone came up once. The genes are TRBV27 and TRBJ1-2; 7 positions agree with TRBD1. The CDR3 has 12 residues. V lost 5 bases and J lost 8; bases outside the gene matches: 5. Germline CDR1 and CDR2: MNHEY and SMNVEV (reference sequence). The CDR3 is CASSVPGQGYTF. In nucleotides, the CDR3 is TGTGCCAGCAGTGTACCGGGACAGGGCTACACCTTC.

The chain links TRBV27 to TRBJ2-3; weak D call: TRBD2 (5 bases). CDR3 length equals 16 residues. V lost 3 bases, J lost 5 bases, and 18 bases lay in between. Germline values: CDR1 MNHEY, CDR2 SMNVEV (reference sequence). The CDR3 coding sequence is TGTGCCAGCAGTTTGGGTCCCCTGCTAGCTTTAGATACGCAGTATTTT. Translation gives CASSLGPLLALDTQYF.

V and J are TRBV10-3 and TRBJ1-1; D might be TRBD1 (6 bases). Germline lookup yields CDR1 ENHRY and CDR2 SYGVKD. The ends were cut back, 3 bases at V and 3 bases at J, with 14 bases in the middle. The CDR3 is made up of 15 amino acids. The CDR3 sequence: CAISDQQGGDTEAFF. CDR3 sequence (DNA): TGTGCCATCAGTGATCAACAGGGTGGGGACACTGAAGCTTTCTTT.

The chain employs TRBV12-3 or TRBV12-4 and TRBJ1-5; maybe TRBD1 (6 bases). Trimming took 2 bases from V and 7 from J, leaving 6 bases between them. The CDR3 has 12 residues. CDR3 DNA: TGTGCCAGCAGTTTACAGGGGCAGCCCCAGCATTTT. It codes for CASSLQGQPQHF.

V is TRBV4-1 and J is TRBJ2-3; D unresolved. V lost 8 bases and J 0 bases, leaving 15 bases between the germline ends. Per germline, CDR1 MGHRA and CDR2 YSYEKL. CDR3 length: 15 residues. CDR3 sequence (DNA): TGCGCCAGCTGTCTTTTCTTCTCTAGCACAGATACGCAGTATTTT. Protein: CASCLFFSSTDTQYF.

Only one count was recorded for this clone. The chain is built from TRBV19 and TRBJ2-5; no firm D call. The CDR3 has 10 residues. Germline V gives CDR1 LNHDA, CDR2 SQIVND (reference sequence). Trimming shortened V by 8 bases and J by 7 bases, and 8 bases separated the two germline ends. This chain's CDR3 is CASPRLTQYF. The CDR3 DNA reads as TGTGCCAGTCCCAGGTTGACCCAGTACTTC.